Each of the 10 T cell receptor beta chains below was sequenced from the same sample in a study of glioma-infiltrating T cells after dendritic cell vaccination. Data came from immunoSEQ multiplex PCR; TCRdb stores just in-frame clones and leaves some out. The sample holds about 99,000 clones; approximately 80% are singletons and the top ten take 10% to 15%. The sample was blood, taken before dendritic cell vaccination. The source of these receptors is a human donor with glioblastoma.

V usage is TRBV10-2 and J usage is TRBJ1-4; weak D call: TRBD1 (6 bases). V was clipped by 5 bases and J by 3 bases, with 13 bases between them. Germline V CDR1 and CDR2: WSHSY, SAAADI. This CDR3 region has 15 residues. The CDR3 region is CASSRLGAANEKLFF. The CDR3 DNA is TGCGCCAGCAGTCGTTTGGGGGCTGCTAATGAAAAACTGTTTTTT.

The CDR3 DNA is TGTGCCAGCAGTTCTACAGGTCTGGCGAACACTGAAGCTTTCTTT. It specifies CASSSTGLANTEAFF. The rearrangement uses TRBV27 and TRBJ1-1; D is possibly TRBD1 (5 bases). The length of the CDR3 is 15 residues. Germline lookup yields CDR1 MNHEY and CDR2 SMNVEV (reference sequence). The germline V and J ends were trimmed by 4 bases and 1 base, with 13 bases remaining between them.

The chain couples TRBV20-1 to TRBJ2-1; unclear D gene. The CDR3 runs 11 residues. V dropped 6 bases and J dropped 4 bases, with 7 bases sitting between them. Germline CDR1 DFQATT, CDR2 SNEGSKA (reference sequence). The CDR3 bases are TGCAGTGCCGGTGGTTACAATGAGCAGTTCTTC. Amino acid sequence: CSAGGYNEQFF.

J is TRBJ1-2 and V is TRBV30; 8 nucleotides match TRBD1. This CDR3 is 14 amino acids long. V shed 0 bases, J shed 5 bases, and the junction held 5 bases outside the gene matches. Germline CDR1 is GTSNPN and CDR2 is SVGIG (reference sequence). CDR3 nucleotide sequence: TGTGCCTGGAGTGTACCGGGACAGGTTTATGGCTACACCTTC. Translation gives CAWSVPGQVYGYTF. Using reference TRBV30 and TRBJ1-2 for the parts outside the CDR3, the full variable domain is SQTIHQWPATLVQPVGSPLSLECTVEGTSNPNLYWYRQAAGRGLQLLFYSVGIGQISSEVPQNLSASRPQDRQFILSSKKLLLSDSGFYLCAWSVPGQVYGYTFGSGTRLTVV.

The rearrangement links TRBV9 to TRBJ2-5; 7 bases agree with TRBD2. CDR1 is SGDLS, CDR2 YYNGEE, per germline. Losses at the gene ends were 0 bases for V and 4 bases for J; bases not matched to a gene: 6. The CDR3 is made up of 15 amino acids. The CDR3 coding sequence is TGTGCCAGCAGCGTAGGAGCGGGGACGGGAGAGACCCAGTACTTC. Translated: CASSVGAGTGETQYF.

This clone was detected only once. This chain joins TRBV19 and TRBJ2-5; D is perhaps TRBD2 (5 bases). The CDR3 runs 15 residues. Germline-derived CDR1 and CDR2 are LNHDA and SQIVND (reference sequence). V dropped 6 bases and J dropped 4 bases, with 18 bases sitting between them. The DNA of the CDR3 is TGTGCCAGTAGCCCTCTGGGGAGCCCTGTAGAGACCCAGTACTTC. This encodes CASSPLGSPVETQYF.

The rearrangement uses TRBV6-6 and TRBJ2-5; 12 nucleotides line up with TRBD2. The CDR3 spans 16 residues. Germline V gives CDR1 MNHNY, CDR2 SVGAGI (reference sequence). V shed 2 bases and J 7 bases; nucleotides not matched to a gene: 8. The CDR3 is CASSYPSGGALGTQYF. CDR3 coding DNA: TGTGCCAGCAGTTACCCTAGCGGGGGGGCATTAGGGACCCAGTACTTC.

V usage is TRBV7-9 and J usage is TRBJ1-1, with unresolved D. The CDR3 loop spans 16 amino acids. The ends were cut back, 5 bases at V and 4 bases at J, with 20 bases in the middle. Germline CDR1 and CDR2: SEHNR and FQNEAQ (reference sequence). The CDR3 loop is CASSPPTGSSATEAFF. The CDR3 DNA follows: TGTGCCAGCAGCCCCCCGACGGGTAGTTCTGCCACTGAAGCTTTCTTT.

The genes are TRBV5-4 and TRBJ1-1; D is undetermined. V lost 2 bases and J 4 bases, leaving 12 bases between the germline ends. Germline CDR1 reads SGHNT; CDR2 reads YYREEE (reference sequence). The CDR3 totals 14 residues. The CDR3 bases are TGTGCCAGCAGCTTCCCCCTGGCGGCCACTGAAGCTTTCTTT. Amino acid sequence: CASSFPLAATEAFF.

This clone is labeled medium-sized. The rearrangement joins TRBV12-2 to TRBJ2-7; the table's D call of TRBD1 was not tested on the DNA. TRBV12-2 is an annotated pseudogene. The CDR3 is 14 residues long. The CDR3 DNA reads TGTGCAAGTCGCCCCCCCAGGGGGGCAAGCGAGCAGTACTTC. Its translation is CASRPPRGASEQYF.